This T cell receptor beta chain was sequenced in a study of response to subunit inactivated influenza vaccine. This clonotype showed up just once. TCRdb reanalysed the RT-PCR reads using MiXCR and keeps one entry per CDR3 protein. The sample has some 300,000 distinct CDR3 sequences, 20% to 25% seen once. Per the germline V gene, CDR1 is MNHEY and CDR2 is SMNVEV (reference sequence). The CDR3 is 12 amino acids. The TCR originated in a man between 45 and 75 years old who received an inactivated influenza vaccine. V usage is TRBV27 and J usage is TRBJ2-5; 8 nucleotides match TRBD2. Specimen: PBMCs from blood, collected roughly 20 months after vaccination. The CDR3 DNA sequence: TGTGACGAACTAGCGGATAAAGAGACCCAGTACTTC. Translation gives CDELADKETQYF.